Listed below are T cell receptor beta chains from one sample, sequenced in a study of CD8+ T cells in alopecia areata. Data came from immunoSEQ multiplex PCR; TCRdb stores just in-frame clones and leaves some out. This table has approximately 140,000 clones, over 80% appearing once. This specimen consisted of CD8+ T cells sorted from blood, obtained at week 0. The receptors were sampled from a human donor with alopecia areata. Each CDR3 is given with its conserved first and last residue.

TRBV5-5,CASSLERQMNTEAFF
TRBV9,CASSVVEAGGPHEQYF
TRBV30,CAWTQFGTGDEQFF
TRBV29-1,CSVEDVGRDVTGELFF
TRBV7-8,CASTGAGGRDTQYF
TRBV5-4,CASTSWGSQETQYF
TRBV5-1,CATKPAGAGEQFF
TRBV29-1,CSVASNSANTEAFF
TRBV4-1,CASSRDYSTEAFF
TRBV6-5,CASSYGSTGELFF
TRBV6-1,CASSEGDYNSYEQYF
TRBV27,CASSLGDRGTDTQYF
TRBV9,CASSYAGTPRYNEQFF
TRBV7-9,CASSSLRTGTYNEQFF
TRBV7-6,CASSLGVGILHF
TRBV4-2,CASSQDQGATTEAFF
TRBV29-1,CSVDAGRNQPQHF
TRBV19,CASSIIPGGNQPQHF
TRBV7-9,CASSLVGQEDQPQHF
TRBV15,CATSGSLLGVGTDTQYF
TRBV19,CASSPSSTGELFF
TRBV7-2,CASSLPQTSALTDTQYF
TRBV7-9,CASSFHPGQVGYFTGELFF
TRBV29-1,CSVEAGAVVGEQFF
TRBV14,CASSSLGTGVNEQFF
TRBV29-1,CSVERGLAGVREQYF
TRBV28,CASSIGSSYEQYF
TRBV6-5,CASSYSGTAEQYF
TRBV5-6,CASSLVSAGGPYEQYF
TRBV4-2,CASSQSGQSYEQYF
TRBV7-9,CASSPFGRNPYEQYF
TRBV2,CAILRDRLNEKLFF
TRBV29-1,CSVLTLAGGDTGELFF
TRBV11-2,CASSLDGFGLAGNIQYF
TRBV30,CASDPGTENTEAFF
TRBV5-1,CASSPSGGSPHEQYF
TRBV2,CASSDGTNTEAFF
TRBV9,CASSVAGEYYNEQFF